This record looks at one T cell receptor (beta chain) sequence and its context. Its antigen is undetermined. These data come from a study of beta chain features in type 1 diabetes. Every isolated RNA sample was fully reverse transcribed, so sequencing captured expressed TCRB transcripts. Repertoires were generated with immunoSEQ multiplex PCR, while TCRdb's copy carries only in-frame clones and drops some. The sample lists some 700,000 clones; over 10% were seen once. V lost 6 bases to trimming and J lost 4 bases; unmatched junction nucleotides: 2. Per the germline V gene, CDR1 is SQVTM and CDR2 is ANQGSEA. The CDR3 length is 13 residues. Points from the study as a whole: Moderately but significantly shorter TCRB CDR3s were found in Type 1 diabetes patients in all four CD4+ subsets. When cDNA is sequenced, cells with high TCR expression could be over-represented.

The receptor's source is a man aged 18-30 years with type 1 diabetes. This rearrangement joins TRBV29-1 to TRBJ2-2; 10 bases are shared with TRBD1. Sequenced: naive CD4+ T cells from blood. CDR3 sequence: CSVDRGTTGELFF. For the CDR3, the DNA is TGCAGCGTGGACAGGGGGACCACCGGGGAGCTGTTTTTT.